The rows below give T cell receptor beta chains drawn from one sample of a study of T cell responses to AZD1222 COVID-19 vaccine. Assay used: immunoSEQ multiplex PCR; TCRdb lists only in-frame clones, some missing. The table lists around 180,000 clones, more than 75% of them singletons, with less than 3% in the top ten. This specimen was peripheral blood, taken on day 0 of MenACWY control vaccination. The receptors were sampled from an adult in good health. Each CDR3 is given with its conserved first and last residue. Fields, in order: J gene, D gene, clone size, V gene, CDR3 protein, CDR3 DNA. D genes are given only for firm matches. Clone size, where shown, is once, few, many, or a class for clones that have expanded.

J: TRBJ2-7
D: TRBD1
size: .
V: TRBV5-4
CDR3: CASSLDQGQGYEQYF
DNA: TGTGCCAGCAGCTTGGATCAGGGACAGGGTTACGAGCAGTACTTC

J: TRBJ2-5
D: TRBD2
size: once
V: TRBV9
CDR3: CASSVGPGGETQYF
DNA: TGTGCCAGCAGCGTAGGTCCGGGGGGGGAGACCCAGTACTTC

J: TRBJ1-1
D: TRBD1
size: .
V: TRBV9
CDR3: CASSDGTGFSEAFF
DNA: TGTGCCAGCAGCGACGGGACAGGGTTTTCTGAAGCTTTCTTT

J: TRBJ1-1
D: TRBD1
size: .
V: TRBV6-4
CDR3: CASSDSTGEGTEAFF
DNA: TGTGCCAGCAGTGACTCCACAGGGGAGGGCACTGAAGCTTTCTTT

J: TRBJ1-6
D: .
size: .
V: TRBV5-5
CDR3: CASSLRGGGDSPLHF
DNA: TGTGCCAGCAGCTTGAGGGGAGGCGGTGATTCACCCCTCCACTTT

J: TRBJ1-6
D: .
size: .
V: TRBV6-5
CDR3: CASSYSAGQNSPLHF
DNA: TGTGCCAGCAGTTACTCTGCAGGGCAAAATTCACCCCTCCACTTT

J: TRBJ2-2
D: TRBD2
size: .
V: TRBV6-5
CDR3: CASTQGLDPGELFF
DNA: TGTGCCAGCACTCAAGGACTAGACCCCGGGGAGCTGTTTTTT

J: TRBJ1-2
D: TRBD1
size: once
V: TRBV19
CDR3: CASSTTGAIKINYGYTF
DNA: TGTGCCAGTAGTACGACAGGGGCGATCAAGATTAACTATGGCTACACCTTC

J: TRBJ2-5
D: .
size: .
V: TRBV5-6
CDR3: CASSFPGSRGTQYF
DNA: TGTGCCAGCAGCTTCCCGGGATCCCGGGGGACCCAGTACTTC

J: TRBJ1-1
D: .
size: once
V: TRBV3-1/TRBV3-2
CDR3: CASSQEFKDNTEAFF
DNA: TGTGCCAGCAGCCAAGAATTTAAGGATAACACTGAAGCTTTCTTT

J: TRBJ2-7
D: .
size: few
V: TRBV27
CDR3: CASSLSVFVSYEQYF
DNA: TGTGCCAGCAGTTTATCGGTATTTGTCTCCTACGAGCAGTACTTC

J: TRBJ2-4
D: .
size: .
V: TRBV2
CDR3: CASSLLPEAKNIQYF
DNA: TGTGCCAGCAGTCTACTCCCCGAGGCCAAAAACATTCAGTACTTC

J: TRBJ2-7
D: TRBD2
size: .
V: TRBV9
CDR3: CASSSLAGGGEQYF
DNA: TGTGCCAGCAGCTCACTAGCGGGAGGGGGTGAGCAGTACTTC

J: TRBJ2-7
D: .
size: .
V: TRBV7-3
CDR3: CASSPARRGAVNYEQYF
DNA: TGTGCCAGCAGCCCTGCCCGACGGGGAGCAGTAAACTACGAGCAGTACTTC

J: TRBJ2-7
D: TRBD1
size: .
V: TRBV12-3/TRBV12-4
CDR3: CASSTGQGYEQYF
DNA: TGTGCCAGCAGTACGGGACAGGGCTACGAGCAGTACTTC

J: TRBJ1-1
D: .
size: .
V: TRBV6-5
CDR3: CASRTATGRNTEAFF
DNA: TGTGCCAGCAGAACGGCTACAGGGAGGAACACTGAAGCTTTCTTT

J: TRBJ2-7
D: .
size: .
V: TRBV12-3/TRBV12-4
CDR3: CASTPEFTYEQYF
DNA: TGTGCCAGCACCCCGGAGTTCACCTACGAGCAGTACTTC

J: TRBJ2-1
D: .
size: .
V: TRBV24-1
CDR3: CATSFEGVNEQFF
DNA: TGTGCCACCAGTTTTGAGGGAGTCAATGAGCAGTTCTTC

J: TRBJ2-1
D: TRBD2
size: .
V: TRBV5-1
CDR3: CASSMGLAVNEQFF
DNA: TGCGCCAGCAGCATGGGACTAGCGGTTAATGAGCAGTTCTTC

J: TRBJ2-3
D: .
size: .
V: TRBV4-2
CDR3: CASSQGVDTQYF
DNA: TGTGCCAGCAGCCAGGGAGTTGATACGCAGTATTTT

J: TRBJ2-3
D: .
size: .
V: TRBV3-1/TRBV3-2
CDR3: CASSHGGLSQYF
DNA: TGTGCCAGCAGCCATGGGGGTCTGTCGCAGTATTTT

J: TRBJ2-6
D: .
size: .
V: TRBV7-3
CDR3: CASSGPGAGANVLTF
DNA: TGTGCCAGCAGCGGACCGGGTGCTGGGGCCAACGTCCTGACTTTC